This entry lists 25 T cell receptor beta chains sequenced from one sample in a study of metastatic and nonmetastatic thyroid tumors. TCRdb called clones again from the PCR reads with MiXCR. In the table there are about 13,000 clones, approximately 26% of which are singletons. Patients had received no treatment of any kind before thyroid surgery. Sequences were obtained from tumor tissue. These receptors came from a female donor with papillary thyroid cancer or a benign thyroid nodule (not recorded which). Some clones in this sample may be carry-over from other donors' samples.

Concerning this clone: This sequence may be a read error, since a much larger clone differs from it by one base. CDR3 in amino acids: CAISDQIWRGVGNTEAFF. The CDR3 coding sequence is TGTGCCATCAGTGACCAGATTTGGAGGGGGGTCGGGAACACTGAAGCTTTCTTT. The chain combines TRBV10-3 with TRBJ1-1; a possible D gene is TRBD1 (6 bases). Trimming stripped 3 bases from V and 1 base from J, with 21 bases between. CDR1 is ENHRY, CDR2 SYGVKD, per germline. This CDR3 contains 18 residues.

This clone was found many times. This chain links TRBV5-1 with TRBJ1-1; no clear D. This CDR3 region has 13 residues. Trimming stripped 7 bases from V and 2 bases from J, with 12 bases between. CDR1 SGHRS and CDR2 YFSETQ come from the germline V gene. CDR3 loop: CASRTDDNTEAFF. The CDR3 region has the DNA TGCGCCAGCCGGACCGATGACAACACTGAAGCTTTCTTT.

This clone has a handful of counts. The chain combines TRBV19 with TRBJ2-2; 7 bases fit TRBD1. Losses at the gene ends were 6 bases for V and 5 bases for J; bases not matched to a gene: 9. The CDR3 is 15 residues long. Germline V gives CDR1 LNHDA, CDR2 SQIVND (reference sequence). In DNA, the CDR3 is TGTGCCAGTAGAGAGACAGGGAGTGGGACCGGGGAGCTGTTTTTT. It codes for CASRETGSGTGELFF. The full variable domain, in which reference TRBV19 and TRBJ2-2 provide the parts outside the CDR3, is DGGITQSPKYLFRKEGQNVTLSCEQNLNHDAMYWYRQDPGQGLRLIYYSQIVNDFQKGDIAEGYSVSREKKESFPLTVTSAQKNPTAFYLCASRETGSGTGELFFGEGSRLTVL.

The sample holds many counts of this clone. This chain joins TRBV2 and TRBJ1-4; no reliable D call. From germline, CDR1 is SNHLY and CDR2 FYNNEI. Deletions cut 11 bases from V and 4 bases from J, with 11 bases between. The CDR3 runs to 12 residues. CDR3 bases: TGTGCCGGTCAACGGGTTAATGAAAAACTGTTTTTT. It yields the protein CAGQRVNEKLFF.

This clone was seen ten or more times. The genes are TRBV5-4 and TRBJ2-2; D unresolved. The V and J ends lost 5 bases and 1 base respectively, with 9 bases between them. The CDR3 length is 14 residues. The V gene's germline CDR1 is SGHNT and CDR2 YYREEE (reference sequence). CDR3 protein: CASRPDWNTGELFF. The CDR3 DNA follows: TGTGCCAGCAGGCCTGACTGGAACACCGGGGAGCTGTTTTTT. The full variable domain, its missing parts supplied by reference TRBV5-4 and TRBJ2-2, is ETGVTQSPTHLIKTRGQQVTLRCSSQSGHNTVSWYQQALGQGPQFIFQYYREEENGRGNFPPRFSGLQFPNYSSELNVNALELDDSALYLCASRPDWNTGELFFGEGSRLTVL.

The table lists this clone with a count of one. This chain joins TRBV20-1 and TRBJ2-7; tentatively, D is TRBD1 (7 bases). The CDR3 totals 13 residues. The ends were cut back, 0 bases at V and 5 bases at J, with 11 bases in the middle. Germline CDR1 is DFQATT and CDR2 is SNEGSKA (reference sequence). The CDR3 nucleotides are TGCAGTGCTAGAGACGGCAGGGGGGACGAGCAGTACTTC. This encodes CSARDGRGDEQYF.

The chain uses TRBV5-5 and TRBJ2-7, with 7 bases fitting TRBD1. J lost 6 bases, V lost 4 bases, and 7 bases had no gene match. Germline CDR1 is SGHKS and CDR2 is YYEKEE (reference sequence). CDR3 size: 13 residues. The CDR3 region is CASSRLDRREQYF. The DNA for the CDR3 is TGTGCCAGCAGCCGCCTGGACAGGCGCGAGCAGTACTTC. The full variable domain, rest sourced from reference TRBV5-5 and TRBJ2-7, is DAGVTQSPTHLIKTRGQQVTLRCSPISGHKSVSWYQQVLGQGPQFIFQYYEKEERGRGNFPDRFSARQFPNYSSELNVNALLLGDSALYLCASSRLDRREQYFGPGTRLTVT.

Concerning this clone: This CDR3 is missing its conserved last phenylalanine or tryptophan, likely due to a read error. V is TRBV11-2 and J is TRBJ2-2; D unresolved. There are 16 residues in the CDR3. V dropped 7 bases and J dropped 0 bases, with 15 bases sitting between them. Looked up from germline, CDR1 is SGHAT and CDR2 is FQNNGV. Written as DNA, the CDR3 is TGTGCCAGCATCCCCAGCTCGCGGTCGAACACCGGGGAGCTGTTTTCT. Translated, it gives CASIPSSRSNTGELFS.

This clone was counted only a few times. V and J are TRBV4-2 and TRBJ1-1, with a possible D match to TRBD1 (6 bases). Trimming pared 1 base from V and 10 bases from J, leaving 16 bases between. Germline V gives CDR1 LGHNA, CDR2 YNFKEQ. The CDR3 totals 14 residues. The CDR3 reads CASSQVTGVIGAFF. For the CDR3, the DNA is TGTGCCAGCAGCCAAGTGACAGGAGTTATTGGAGCTTTCTTT.

This clone was seen many times. The chain uses TRBV10-3 and TRBJ2-5; 10 bases fit TRBD2. The CDR3 has 14 amino acids. V lost 10 bases and J lost 5; bases outside the gene matches: 10. The germline V gene encodes CDR1 ENHRY and CDR2 SYGVKD. The CDR3 region is CATQLAGFSETQYF. CDR3 bases: TGTGCCACCCAACTAGCGGGGTTCTCTGAGACCCAGTACTTC.

In this sample, this clone turned up many times. The V call is TRBV24-1, the J call TRBJ2-3; D may be TRBD1 (6 bases). This CDR3 is built from 15 residues. Germline V gene data show CDR1 as KGHDR and CDR2 as SFDVKD. V dropped 4 bases and J dropped 1 base, with 11 bases sitting between them. The CDR3 sequence: CATSDSRQGTDTQYF. The CDR3 nucleotides read TGTGCCACCAGTGACTCTAGACAGGGCACAGATACGCAGTATTTT.

This clone was counted many times. V is TRBV7-8 and J is TRBJ2-5, with no clear D. Between the trimmed V and J ends, which lost 0 bases and 2 bases, there was a span of 10 bases. CDR1 and CDR2 from the germline V gene are SGHVS and FQNEAQ. The length of the CDR3 is 15 residues. CDR3 in amino acids: CASSLAWYNQETQYF. The CDR3 DNA reads TGTGCCAGCAGCTTAGCGTGGTACAATCAAGAGACCCAGTACTTC.

The V gene is TRBV7-2, the J gene TRBJ2-5, with D possibly called TRBD1 or TRBD2 (5 bases each). V was clipped by 6 bases and J by 5 bases, with 10 bases between them. This CDR3 region has 12 residues. Germline V gene lookup returns CDR1 SGHTA and CDR2 FQGNSA. The CDR3 nucleotides read TGTGCCAGCAGGGGGGTCCGGGAGACCCAGTACTTC. The encoded protein is CASRGVRETQYF.

This clone was recorded many times. Other DNA sequences in this specimen translate into the identical CDR3. The rearrangement joins TRBV7-6 to TRBJ1-1, with unresolved D. This CDR3 has 15 residues. Trimming took 2 bases from V and 7 from J, leaving 17 bases between them. CDR1 is SGHVS, CDR2 FNYEAQ, per germline. As DNA, the CDR3 is TGTGCCAGCAGCTTATCCCCGTCCGGCCCGGATGAAGCTTTCTTT. It translates to CASSLSPSGPDEAFF.

This clone is termed medium-sized. The chain recombines TRBV6-1 with TRBJ1-5, with TRBD1 matching 8 bases. Germline-derived CDR1 and CDR2 are MNHNS and SASEGT. CDR3 size: 14 residues. V shed 6 bases and J 7 bases; nucleotides not matched to a gene: 8. The CDR3 here is CASSRQGSRQPQHF. Here the CDR3 DNA reads TGTGCCAGCAGCCGACAGGGGAGTCGGCAGCCCCAGCATTTT.

The chain carries TRBV19 and TRBJ2-7; D is ambiguous. This CDR3 has 15 amino acids. Germline V gives CDR1 LNHDA, CDR2 SQIVND (reference sequence). The V and J ends lost 9 bases and 4 bases respectively, with 22 bases between them. The CDR3 protein is CASSLARISGYEQYF. The CDR3 DNA is TGTGCCAGCAGCTTGGCCAGGATTAGTGGTTACGAGCAGTACTTC.

Ten or more counts support this clone. One junction end disagrees with the germline gene, perhaps due to a read error. This sequence joins TRBV3-1 and TRBJ1-1, with 7 bases matching TRBD1. The CDR3 sequence is 11 residues long. The germline V gene has CDR1 LGHDT and CDR2 YNNKEL (reference sequence). In nucleotides, the CDR3 is TGTGCCAGCAGCCAAGGGACAGGTCGAGACTTT. Its protein is CASSQGTGRDF. Combining the CDR3 with reference TRBV3-1 and TRBJ1-1 gives the whole variable domain DTAVSQTPKYLVTQMGNDKSIKCEQNLGHDTMYWYKQDSKKFLKIMFSYNNKELIINETVPNRFSPKSPDKAHLNLHINSLELGDSAVYFCASSQGTGRDFGQGTRLTVV.

The V and J genes are TRBV28 and TRBJ1-1; D call uncertain. Germline CDR1 and CDR2: MDHEN and SYDVKM. V was trimmed by 8 bases and J by 4 bases, leaving 14 bases between them. The CDR3 length is 13 residues. The CDR3 sequence: CASSVPRGTEAFF. CDR3 coding DNA: TGTGCCAGCTCGGTCCCCCGGGGCACTGAAGCTTTCTTT.

This chain uses TRBV7-9 with TRBJ2-7, with 10 bases aligning to TRBD1. J was trimmed by 7 bases and V by 1 base; bases with no gene match: 7. The CDR3 has 15 amino acids. Germline V lookup: CDR1 SEHNR, CDR2 FQNEAQ (reference sequence). CDR3 bases: TGTGCCAGCAGCTTAGGAGGGACAGGGGCCTGGGAGCAGTACTTC. Its protein product is CASSLGGTGAWEQYF. The full variable domain, completed using reference TRBV7-9 and TRBJ2-7, is DTGVSQNPRHKITKRGQNVTFRCDPISEHNRLYWYRQTLGQGPEFLTYFQNEAQLEKSRLLSDRFSAERPKGSFSTLEIQRTEQGDSAMYLCASSLGGTGAWEQYFGPGTRLTVT.

This clone appeared many times. V and J are TRBV29-1 and TRBJ1-2; D is uncertain. Trimming took 3 bases from V and 0 from J, leaving 20 bases between them. The CDR3 covers 17 residues. Per germline, CDR1 SQVTM and CDR2 ANQGSEA. The CDR3 DNA follows: TGCAGCGTTGAGGGCTATAATTGGAGAGACTCTAACTATGGCTACACCTTC. It translates to CSVEGYNWRDSNYGYTF.

The chain couples TRBV6-1 to TRBJ2-7, with unresolved D. Germline CDR1 reads MNHNS; CDR2 reads SASEGT. Trimming shortened V by 1 base and J by 2 bases, and 15 bases separated the two germline ends. CDR3 length: 16 amino acids. In DNA, the CDR3 is TGTGCCAGCAGTGAAGGCCACCCCCCTGCACCCTACGAGCAGTACTTC. It encodes CASSEGHPPAPYEQYF.

Relative to its sample, this clone is medium-sized (0.01 to 0.1%). This sequence joins TRBV20-1 and TRBJ1-1, with D perhaps matching TRBD1 (5 bases). CDR3 size: 17 residues. Germline-derived CDR1 and CDR2 are DFQATT and SNEGSKA (reference sequence). V was pared by 3 bases and J by 2 bases, with 22 bases between. CDR3 bases: TGCAGTGCTAGCTCCCGCAGGGACGCCGGCTACAACACTGAAGCTTTCTTT. Residues: CSASSRRDAGYNTEAFF.

This clone turned up a few times. The rearrangement joins TRBV6-6 to TRBJ2-3, with 16 bases fitting TRBD2. CDR1 and CDR2 from the germline V gene are MNHNY and SVGAGI (reference sequence). V shed 4 bases, J shed 5 bases, and the junction held 9 bases outside the gene matches. The CDR3 loop spans 18 amino acids. Here the CDR3 DNA reads TGTGCCAGCAGTTCTCCCGGGACTAGCGGGGGGGGTGAAGATACGCAGTATTTT. It translates to CASSSPGTSGGGEDTQYF.

The chain carries TRBV30 and TRBJ1-5, with TRBD1 matching 8 bases. The CDR3 extends over 14 amino acids. CDR1 is GTSNPN, CDR2 SVGIG, per germline (reference sequence). The V segment lost 8 bases and the J segment 7 bases; nucleotides outside the gene matches: 13. The CDR3 here is CAARTGNRGQPQHF. DNA of the CDR3: TGTGCCGCCAGAACGGGAAACAGGGGGCAGCCCCAGCATTTT.

In this sample, this clone is medium-sized (0.01 to 0.1%). The V gene is TRBV6-1, the J gene TRBJ1-2, with a tentative D call TRBD1 (6 bases). Trimming removed 6 bases at V and 4 bases at J, with 15 bases between. The CDR3 is 14 amino acids. Per germline, CDR1 MNHNS and CDR2 SASEGT. The DNA of the CDR3 is TGTGCCAGCAGGGTGTTCGGGACAACCTATGGCTACACCTTC. Protein: CASRVFGTTYGYTF.